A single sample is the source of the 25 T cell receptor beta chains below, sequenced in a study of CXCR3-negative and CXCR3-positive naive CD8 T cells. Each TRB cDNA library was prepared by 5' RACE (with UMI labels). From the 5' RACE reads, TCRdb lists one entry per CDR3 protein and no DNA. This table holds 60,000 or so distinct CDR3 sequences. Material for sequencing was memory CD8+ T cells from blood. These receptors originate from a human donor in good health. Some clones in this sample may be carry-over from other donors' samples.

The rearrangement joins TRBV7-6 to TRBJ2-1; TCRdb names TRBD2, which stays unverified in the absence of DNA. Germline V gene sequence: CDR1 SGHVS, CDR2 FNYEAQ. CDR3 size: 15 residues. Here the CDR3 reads CASSSRGSSYNEQFF. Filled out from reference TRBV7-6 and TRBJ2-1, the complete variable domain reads GAGVSQSPRYKVTKRGQDVALRCDPISGHVSLYWYRQALGQGPEFLTYFNYEAQQDKSGLPNDRFSAERPEGSISTLTIQRTEQRDSAMYRCASSSRGSSYNEQFFGPGTRLTVL.

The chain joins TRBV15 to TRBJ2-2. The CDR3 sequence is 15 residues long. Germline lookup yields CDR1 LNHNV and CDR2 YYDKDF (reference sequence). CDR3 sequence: CATSRGDRLVGELFF.

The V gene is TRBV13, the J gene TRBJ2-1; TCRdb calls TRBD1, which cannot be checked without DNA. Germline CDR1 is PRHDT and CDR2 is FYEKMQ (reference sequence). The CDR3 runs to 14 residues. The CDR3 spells CASSARGAQNEQFF.

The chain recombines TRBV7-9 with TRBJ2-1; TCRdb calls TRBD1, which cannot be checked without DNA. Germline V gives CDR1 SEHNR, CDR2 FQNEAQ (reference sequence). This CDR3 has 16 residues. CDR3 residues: CASSLLGTGYLYEQYF. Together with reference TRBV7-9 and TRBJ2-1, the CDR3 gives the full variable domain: DTGVSQNPRHKITKRGQNVTFRCDPISEHNRLYWYRQTLGQGPEFLTYFQNEAQLEKSRLLSDRFSAERPKGSFSTLEIQRTEQGDSAMYLCASSLLGTGYLYEQYFGPGTRLTVL.

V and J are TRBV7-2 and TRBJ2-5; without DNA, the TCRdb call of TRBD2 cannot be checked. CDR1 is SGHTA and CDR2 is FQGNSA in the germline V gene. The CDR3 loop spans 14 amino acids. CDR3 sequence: CASSLETSGVPQYF.

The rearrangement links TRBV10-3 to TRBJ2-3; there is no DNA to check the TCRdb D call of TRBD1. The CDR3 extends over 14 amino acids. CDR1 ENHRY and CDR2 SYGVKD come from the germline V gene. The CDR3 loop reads CAIGGAGRNDTQYF.

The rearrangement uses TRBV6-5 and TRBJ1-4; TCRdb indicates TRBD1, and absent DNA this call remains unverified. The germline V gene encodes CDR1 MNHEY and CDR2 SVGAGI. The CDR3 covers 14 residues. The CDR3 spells CASSLTGGQEKLFF.

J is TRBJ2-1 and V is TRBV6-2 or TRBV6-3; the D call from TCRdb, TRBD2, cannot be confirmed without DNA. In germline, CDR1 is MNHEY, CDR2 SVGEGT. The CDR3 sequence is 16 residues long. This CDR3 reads CASSDDGLAGYNEQFF.

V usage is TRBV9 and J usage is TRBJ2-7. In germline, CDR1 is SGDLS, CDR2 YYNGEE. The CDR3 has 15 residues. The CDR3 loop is CASSVEGYNSYEQYF.

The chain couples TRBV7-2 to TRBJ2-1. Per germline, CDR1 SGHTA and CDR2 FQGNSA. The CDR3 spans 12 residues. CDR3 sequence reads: CASSSQWDEQFF.

The CDR3 sequence: CASSEDRTPFTEAFF. The J gene is TRBJ1-1, the V gene TRBV6-1; TCRdb's D gene call, TRBD1, goes unchecked for lack of DNA. Germline V gene data show CDR1 as MNHNS and CDR2 as SASEGT. The CDR3 length is 15 residues.

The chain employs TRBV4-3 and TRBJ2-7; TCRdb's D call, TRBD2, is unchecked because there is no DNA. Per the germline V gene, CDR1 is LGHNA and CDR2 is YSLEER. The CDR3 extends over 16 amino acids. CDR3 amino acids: CASSRNAAGEAYEQYF.

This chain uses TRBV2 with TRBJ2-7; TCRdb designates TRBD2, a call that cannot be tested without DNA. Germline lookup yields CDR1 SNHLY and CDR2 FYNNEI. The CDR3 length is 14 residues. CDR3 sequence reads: CASRGLAGVYEQYF.

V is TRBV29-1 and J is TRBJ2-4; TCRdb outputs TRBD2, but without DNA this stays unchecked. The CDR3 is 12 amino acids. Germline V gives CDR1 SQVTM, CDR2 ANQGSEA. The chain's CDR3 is CSVLAGENIQYF.

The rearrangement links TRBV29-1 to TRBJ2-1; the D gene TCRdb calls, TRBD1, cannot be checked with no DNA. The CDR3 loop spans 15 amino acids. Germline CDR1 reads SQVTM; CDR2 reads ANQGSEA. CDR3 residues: CSANPPTGDHNEQFF.

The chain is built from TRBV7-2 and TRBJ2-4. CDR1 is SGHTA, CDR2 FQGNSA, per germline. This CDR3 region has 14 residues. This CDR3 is CASSLVGFENIQYF.

The CDR3 loop is CSVEVGQGSYEQYF. The chain joins TRBV29-1 to TRBJ2-7; TCRdb reports TRBD1, a call that lacks DNA to check it against. The germline gives CDR1 SQVTM, CDR2 ANQGSEA. The CDR3 has 14 residues.

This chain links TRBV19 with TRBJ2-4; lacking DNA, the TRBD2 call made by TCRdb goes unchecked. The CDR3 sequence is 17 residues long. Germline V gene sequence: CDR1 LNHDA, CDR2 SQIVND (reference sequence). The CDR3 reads CASSIASGGRAKNIQYF.

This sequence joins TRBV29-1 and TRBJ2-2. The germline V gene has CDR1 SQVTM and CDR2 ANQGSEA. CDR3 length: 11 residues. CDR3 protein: CSVAHTGELFF.

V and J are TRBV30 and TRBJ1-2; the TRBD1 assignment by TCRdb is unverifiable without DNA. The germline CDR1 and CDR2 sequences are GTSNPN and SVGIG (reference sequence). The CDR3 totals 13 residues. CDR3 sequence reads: CACLWTGGSGYTF.

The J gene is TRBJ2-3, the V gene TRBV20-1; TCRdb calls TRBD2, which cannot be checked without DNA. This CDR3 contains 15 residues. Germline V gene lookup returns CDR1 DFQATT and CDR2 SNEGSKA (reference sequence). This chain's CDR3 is CSARDLGQSTDTQYF.

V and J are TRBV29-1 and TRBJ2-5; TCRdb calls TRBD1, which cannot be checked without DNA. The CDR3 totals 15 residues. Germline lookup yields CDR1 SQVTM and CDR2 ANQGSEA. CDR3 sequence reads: CSVDRLLGGKETQYF.

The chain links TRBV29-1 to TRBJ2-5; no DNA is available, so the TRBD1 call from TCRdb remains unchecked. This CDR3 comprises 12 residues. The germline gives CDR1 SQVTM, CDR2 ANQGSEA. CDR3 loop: CSVGGRQETQYF.

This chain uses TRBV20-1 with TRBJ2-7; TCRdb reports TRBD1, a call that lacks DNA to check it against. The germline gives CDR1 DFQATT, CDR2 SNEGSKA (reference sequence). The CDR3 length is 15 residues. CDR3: CSAGGPGQGAYEQYF.

The CDR3 sequence is CASSQGETRLRDEQFF. The chain recombines TRBV28 with TRBJ2-1; checking the TCRdb D call of TRBD2 is not possible without DNA. This CDR3 is built from 16 residues. Germline V gene data show CDR1 as MDHEN and CDR2 as SYDVKM.